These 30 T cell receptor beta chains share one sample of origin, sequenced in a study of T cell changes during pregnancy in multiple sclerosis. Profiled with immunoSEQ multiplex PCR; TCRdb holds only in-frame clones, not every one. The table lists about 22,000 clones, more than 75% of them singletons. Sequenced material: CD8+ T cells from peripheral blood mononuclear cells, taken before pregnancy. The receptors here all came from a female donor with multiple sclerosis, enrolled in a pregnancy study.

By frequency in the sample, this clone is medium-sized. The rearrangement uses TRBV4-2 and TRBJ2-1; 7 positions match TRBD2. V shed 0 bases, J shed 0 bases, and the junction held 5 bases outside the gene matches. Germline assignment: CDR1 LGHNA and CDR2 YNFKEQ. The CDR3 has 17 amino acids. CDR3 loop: CASSQEASGSSYNEQFF. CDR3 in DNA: TGTGCCAGCAGCCAAGAAGCTAGCGGCAGCTCCTACAATGAGCAGTTCTTC.

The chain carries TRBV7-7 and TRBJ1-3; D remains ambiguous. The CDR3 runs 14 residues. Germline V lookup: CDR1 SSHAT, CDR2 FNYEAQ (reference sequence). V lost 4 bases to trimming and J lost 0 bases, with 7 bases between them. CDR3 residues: CASSSGGSGNTIYF. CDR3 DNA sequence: TGTGCCAGCAGCTCGGGAGGCTCTGGAAACACCATATATTTT.

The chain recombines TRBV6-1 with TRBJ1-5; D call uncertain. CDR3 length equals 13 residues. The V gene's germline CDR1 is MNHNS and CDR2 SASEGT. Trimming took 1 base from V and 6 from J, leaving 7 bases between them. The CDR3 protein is CASSEVEGQPQHF. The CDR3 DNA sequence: TGTGCCAGCAGTGAAGTTGAGGGTCAGCCCCAGCATTTT.

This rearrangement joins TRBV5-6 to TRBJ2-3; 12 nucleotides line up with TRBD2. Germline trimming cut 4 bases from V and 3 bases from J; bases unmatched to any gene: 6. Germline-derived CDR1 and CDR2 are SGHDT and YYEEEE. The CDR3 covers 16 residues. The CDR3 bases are TGTGCCAGCAGCGCCCTAGCGGGAGGGGGGACAGATACGCAGTATTTT. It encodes CASSALAGGGTDTQYF.

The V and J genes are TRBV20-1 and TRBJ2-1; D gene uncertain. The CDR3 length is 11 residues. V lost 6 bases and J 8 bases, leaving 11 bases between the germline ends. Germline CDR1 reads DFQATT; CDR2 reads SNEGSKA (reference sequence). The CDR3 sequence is CSAEVSDEQFF. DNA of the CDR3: TGCAGTGCCGAGGTCAGCGATGAGCAGTTCTTC.

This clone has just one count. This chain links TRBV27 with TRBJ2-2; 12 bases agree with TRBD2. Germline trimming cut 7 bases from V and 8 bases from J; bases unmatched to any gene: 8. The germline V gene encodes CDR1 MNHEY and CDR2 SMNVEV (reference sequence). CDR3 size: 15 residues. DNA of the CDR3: TGTGCCAGCATGGGCCTAGCGGGAGGGCCGGGGGAGCTGTTTTTT. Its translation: CASMGLAGGPGELFF.

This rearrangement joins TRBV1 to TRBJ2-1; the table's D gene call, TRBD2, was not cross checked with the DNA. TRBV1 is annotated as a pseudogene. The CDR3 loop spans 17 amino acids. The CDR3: CTSSPLSGKSSYNEQFF. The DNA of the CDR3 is TGCACCAGCAGCCCACTTTCCGGGAAGAGCTCCTACAATGAGCAGTTCTTC.

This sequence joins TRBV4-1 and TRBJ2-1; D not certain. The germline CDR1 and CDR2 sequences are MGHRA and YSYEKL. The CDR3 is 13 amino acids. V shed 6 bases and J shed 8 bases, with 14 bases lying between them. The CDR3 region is CASSRLRRYEQFF. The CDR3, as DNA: TGCGCCAGCAGTCGACTCCGAAGGTATGAGCAGTTCTTC.

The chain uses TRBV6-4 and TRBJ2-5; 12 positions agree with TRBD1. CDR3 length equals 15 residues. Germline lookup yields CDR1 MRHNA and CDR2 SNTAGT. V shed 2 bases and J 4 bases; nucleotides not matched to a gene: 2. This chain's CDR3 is CASSDGTGGAETQYF. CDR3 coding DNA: TGTGCCAGCAGTGACGGGACAGGGGGCGCAGAGACCCAGTACTTC.

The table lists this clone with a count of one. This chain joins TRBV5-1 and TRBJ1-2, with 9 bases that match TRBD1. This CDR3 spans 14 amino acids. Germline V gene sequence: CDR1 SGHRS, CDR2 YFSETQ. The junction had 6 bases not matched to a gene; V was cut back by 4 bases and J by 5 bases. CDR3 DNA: TGCGCCAGCAGCATGACCGGGACAGGGTATGGCTACACCTTC. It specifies CASSMTGTGYGYTF.

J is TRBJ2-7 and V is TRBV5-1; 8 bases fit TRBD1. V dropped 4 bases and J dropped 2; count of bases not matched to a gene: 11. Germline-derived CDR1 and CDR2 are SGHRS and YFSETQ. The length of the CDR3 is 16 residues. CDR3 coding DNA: TGCGCCAGCAGCACAGGACAGGGAGAGGGAGCCTACGAGCAGTACTTC. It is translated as CASSTGQGEGAYEQYF.

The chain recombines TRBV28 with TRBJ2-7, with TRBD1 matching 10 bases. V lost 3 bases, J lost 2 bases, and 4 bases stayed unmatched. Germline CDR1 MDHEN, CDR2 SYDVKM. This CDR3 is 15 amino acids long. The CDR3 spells CASSFGTGATYEQYF. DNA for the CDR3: TGTGCCAGCAGTTTCGGGACAGGGGCGACCTACGAGCAGTACTTC.

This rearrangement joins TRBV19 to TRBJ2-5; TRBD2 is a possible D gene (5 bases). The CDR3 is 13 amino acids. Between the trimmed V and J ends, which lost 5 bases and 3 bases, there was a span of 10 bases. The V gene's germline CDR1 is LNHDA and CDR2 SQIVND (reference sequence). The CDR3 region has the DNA TGTGCCAGTAGTCTCGACGGGGAAGAGACCCAGTACTTC. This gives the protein CASSLDGEETQYF.

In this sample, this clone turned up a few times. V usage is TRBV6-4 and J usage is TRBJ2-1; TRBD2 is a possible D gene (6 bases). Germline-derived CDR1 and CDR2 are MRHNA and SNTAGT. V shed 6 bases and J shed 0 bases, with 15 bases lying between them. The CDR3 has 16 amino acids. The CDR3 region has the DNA TGTGCCAGCAGGGAGGCGTCTAGCGACTCCTACAATGAGCAGTTCTTC. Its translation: CASREASSDSYNEQFF.

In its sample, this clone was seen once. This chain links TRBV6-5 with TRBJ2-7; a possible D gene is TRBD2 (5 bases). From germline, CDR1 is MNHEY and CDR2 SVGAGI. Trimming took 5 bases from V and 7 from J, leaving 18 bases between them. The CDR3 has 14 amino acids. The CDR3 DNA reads TGTGCCAGCAGTCCCGAGGGCCTATTCCGAGAGCAGTACTTC. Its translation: CASSPEGLFREQYF.

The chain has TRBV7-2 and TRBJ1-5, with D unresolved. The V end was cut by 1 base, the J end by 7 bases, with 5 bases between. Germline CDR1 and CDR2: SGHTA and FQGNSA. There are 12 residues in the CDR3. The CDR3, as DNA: TGTGCCAGCAGCTTAGAGGAGCAGCCCCAGCATTTT. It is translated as CASSLEEQPQHF.

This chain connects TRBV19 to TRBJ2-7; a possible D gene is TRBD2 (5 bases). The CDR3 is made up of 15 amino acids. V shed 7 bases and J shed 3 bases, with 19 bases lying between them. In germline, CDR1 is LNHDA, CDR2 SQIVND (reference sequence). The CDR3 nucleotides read TGTGCCAGTAAGGAGAGGGCCGGCACCCTCTACGAGCAGTACTTC. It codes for CASKERAGTLYEQYF.

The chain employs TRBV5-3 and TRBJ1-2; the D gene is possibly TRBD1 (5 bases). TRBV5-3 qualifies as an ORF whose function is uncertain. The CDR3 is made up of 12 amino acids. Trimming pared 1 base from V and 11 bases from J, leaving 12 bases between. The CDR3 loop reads CARSLLSGRYTF. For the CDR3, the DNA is TGTGCCAGAAGCTTGTTGTCAGGGCGGTACACCTTC.

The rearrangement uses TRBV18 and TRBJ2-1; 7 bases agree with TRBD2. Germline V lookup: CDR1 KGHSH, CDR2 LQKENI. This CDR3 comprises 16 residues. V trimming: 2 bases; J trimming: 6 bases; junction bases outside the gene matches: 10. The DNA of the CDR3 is TGTGCCAGCTCACCATGGGCGGGAGACTCTTTCAATGAGCAGTTCTTC. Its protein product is CASSPWAGDSFNEQFF.

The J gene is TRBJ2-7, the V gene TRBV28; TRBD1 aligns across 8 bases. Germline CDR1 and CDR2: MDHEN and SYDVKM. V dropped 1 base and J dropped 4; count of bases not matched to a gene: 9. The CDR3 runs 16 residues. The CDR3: CASSLFGQGYFYEQYF. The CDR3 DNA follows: TGTGCCAGCAGTTTATTCGGACAGGGATATTTTTACGAGCAGTACTTC.

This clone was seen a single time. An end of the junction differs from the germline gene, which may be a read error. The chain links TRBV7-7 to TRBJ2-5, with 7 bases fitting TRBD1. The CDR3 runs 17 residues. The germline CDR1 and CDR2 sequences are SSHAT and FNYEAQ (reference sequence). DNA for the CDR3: TGTGCTAGCAGCCCCCTAGACAGGGCTACACCAGGGGAGACCCAGTACTTC. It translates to CASSPLDRATPGETQYF.

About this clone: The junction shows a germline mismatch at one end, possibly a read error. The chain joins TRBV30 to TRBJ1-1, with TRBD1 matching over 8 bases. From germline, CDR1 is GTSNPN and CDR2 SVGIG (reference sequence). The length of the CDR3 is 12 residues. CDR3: CAWSVSGDRDRF. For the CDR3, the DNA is TGTGCCTGGAGTGTCAGTGGGGACCGGGACAGGTTT. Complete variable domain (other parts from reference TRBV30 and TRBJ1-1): SQTIHQWPATLVQPVGSPLSLECTVEGTSNPNLYWYRQAAGRGLQLLFYSVGIGQISSEVPQNLSASRPQDRQFILSSKKLLLSDSGFYLCAWSVSGDRDRFGQGTRLTVV.

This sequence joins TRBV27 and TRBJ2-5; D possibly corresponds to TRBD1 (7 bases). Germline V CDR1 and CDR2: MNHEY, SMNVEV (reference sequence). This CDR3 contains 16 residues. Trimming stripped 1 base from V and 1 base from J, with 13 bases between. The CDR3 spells CASSLLNRGGQETQYF. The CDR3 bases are TGTGCCAGCAGTTTATTGAACAGGGGAGGCCAAGAGACCCAGTACTTC.

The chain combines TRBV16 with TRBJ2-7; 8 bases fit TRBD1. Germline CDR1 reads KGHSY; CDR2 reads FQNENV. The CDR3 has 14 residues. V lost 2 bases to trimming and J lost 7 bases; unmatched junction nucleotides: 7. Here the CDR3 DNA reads TGTGCCAGCAGCCAAGCAGGGGGCGCCGGGGAGCAGTACTTC. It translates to CASSQAGGAGEQYF.

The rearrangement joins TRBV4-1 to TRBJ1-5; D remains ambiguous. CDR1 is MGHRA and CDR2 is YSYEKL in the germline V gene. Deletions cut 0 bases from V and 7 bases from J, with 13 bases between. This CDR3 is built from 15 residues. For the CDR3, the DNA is TGCGCCAGCAGCCAAGATGGCGGGGAAGGACAGCCCCAGCATTTT. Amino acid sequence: CASSQDGGEGQPQHF.

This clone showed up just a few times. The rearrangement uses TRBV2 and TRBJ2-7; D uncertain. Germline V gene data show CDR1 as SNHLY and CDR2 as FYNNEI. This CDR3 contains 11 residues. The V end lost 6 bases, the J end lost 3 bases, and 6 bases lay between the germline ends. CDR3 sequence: CASSPGYEQYF. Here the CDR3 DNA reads TGTGCCAGCAGCCCCGGCTACGAGCAGTACTTC.

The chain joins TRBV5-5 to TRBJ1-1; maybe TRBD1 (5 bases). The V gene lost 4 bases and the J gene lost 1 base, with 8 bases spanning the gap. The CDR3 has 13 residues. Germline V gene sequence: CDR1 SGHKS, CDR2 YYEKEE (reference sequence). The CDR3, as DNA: TGTGCCAGCAGCCCCCAGGGGAACACTGAAGCTTTCTTT. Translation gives CASSPQGNTEAFF. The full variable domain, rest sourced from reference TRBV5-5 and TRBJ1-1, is DAGVTQSPTHLIKTRGQQVTLRCSPISGHKSVSWYQQVLGQGPQFIFQYYEKEERGRGNFPDRFSARQFPNYSSELNVNALLLGDSALYLCASSPQGNTEAFFGQGTRLTVV.

The CDR3 DNA sequence: TGTGCCAGCAGCTTGGTCCCAGCGGGGACCTACGAGCAGTACTTC. Amino acids: CASSLVPAGTYEQYF. The V gene is TRBV5-8, the J gene TRBJ2-7; 7 positions match TRBD2. The CDR3 has 15 amino acids. Trimming cost V 0 bases and J 2 bases; bases outside gene matches: 5. Per germline, CDR1 SGHTS and CDR2 YDEGEE.

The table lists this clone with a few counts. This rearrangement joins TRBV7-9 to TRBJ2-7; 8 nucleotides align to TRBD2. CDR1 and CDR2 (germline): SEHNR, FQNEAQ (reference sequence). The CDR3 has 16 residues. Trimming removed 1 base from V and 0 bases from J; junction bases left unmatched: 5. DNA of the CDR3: TGTGCCAGCAGCTTAGGAGGGAGCGGGGGCTCCTACGAGCAGTACTTC. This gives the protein CASSLGGSGGSYEQYF.

The DNA for the CDR3 is TGTGCCAGCAGTTTAGGGTTGAGGGTGGCAGATACGCAGTATTTT. Its protein product is CASSLGLRVADTQYF. This chain links TRBV28 with TRBJ2-3, with D perhaps TRBD2 (5 bases). CDR3 length: 15 amino acids. Germline-derived CDR1 and CDR2 are MDHEN and SYDVKM. V was pared by 2 bases and J by 4 bases, with 13 bases between. The full variable domain, completed using reference TRBV28 and TRBJ2-3, is DVKVTQSSRYLVKRTGEKVFLECVQDMDHENMFWYRQDPGLGLRLIYFSYDVKMKEKGDIPEGYSVSREKKERFSLILESASTNQTSMYLCASSLGLRVADTQYFGPGTRLTVL.